These T cell receptor beta chains were read from a single sample in a study of T cell responses to AZD1222 COVID-19 vaccine. The assay was immunoSEQ multiplex PCR, and TCRdb's table has in-frame clones only and misses some. The data contain 55,000 to 60,000 clones, more than 80% of them singletons. Sequencing used peripheral blood, obtained on day 0 of MenACWY control vaccination. The receptors here all came from an adult in good health. The conserved cysteine and the conserved F or W are not part of the CDR3 here.

>TRBV7-9
ASSPGLTNEKLF
>TRBV28
ASSLGGNGNIQY
>TRBV14
ASSQAETGELF
>TRBV24-1
ATSALGGGEAF
>TRBV6-1
ASSEGTGLYSNQPQH
>TRBV4-2
ASSQAAMETQY
>TRBV3-1/TRBV3-2
ASSLRGQETKNIQY
>TRBV4-3
ASSQQGGISGRRMYNEQF
>TRBV5-1
ASSIRQGRSEKLF
>TRBV29-1
SVGDRYPGNTIY
>TRBV27
ASSPRGGNTIY
>TRBV11-2
ASSLWSGRGDTQY
>TRBV12-3/TRBV12-4
ASSERGTGELF
>TRBV10-2
ASSPTQGLGNSPLH
>TRBV2
ASGHFLSSYNEQF
>TRBV11-3
ASSLGLAGTGELF
>TRBV5-5
ASRTSGGAGVTLSYEQY
>TRBV5-1
ASSLTGNEKLF
>TRBV7-9
ASSSLEREKGDEQF
>TRBV18
ASSRTAARGYT
>TRBV6-2/TRBV6-3
ASSRGQITNTEAF
>TRBV7-6
ASSLLAGGSDTQY
>TRBV7-2
ASSTGGTEAF
>TRBV14
ASSQDRGVSGPETQY
>TRBV7-6
ASSPGQGGQPQH
>TRBV7-2
ASSFFGTGGEKLF
>TRBV27
ASSAGDRRQPQH
>TRBV7-2
ASSITGGVMNTEAF
>TRBV11-1
ASSPQGPTYEQY
>TRBV6-5
ASKRTAEKLF
>TRBV7-2
ASSLGLAGNTGELF
>TRBV6-5
ASSYSGGGNQPQH
>TRBV4-3
ASSQTSGIQDTQY
>TRBV29-1
SVVGGASYNEQF
>TRBV4-1
ASSQGPSRGSYNEQF
>TRBV29-1
SVEGDVTTPGKLF
>TRBV6-2/TRBV6-3
ASSSTGGPGANVLT
>TRBV7-3
ASSRTGGNEQY
>TRBV7-2
ASSPFRDRNNQPQH
>TRBV14
ASSSTPRGGYT
>TRBV6-4
ASSKLAGADTQY
>TRBV12-5
ASGPGTGKPTNEKLF
>TRBV4-2
ASSQDGTRSDEKLF
>TRBV30
AWSVLHLDEQF
>TRBV29-1
SVPLRRGGLDYNEQF
>TRBV5-1
ASSLPGLAGVGTGELF
>TRBV6-1
ASSGDRRGSNQPQH
>TRBV6-5
ASSRLAENEQF
>TRBV9
ASSPKSGRTYNEQF
>TRBV6-5
ASSYPGQPQH
>TRBV6-4
ASSRSEGETQY
>TRBV7-9
ASSSGTGETDTQY
>TRBV9
ASSVARGAANYGYT
>TRBV7-2
ASGVTQGAGETQY
>TRBV3-1/TRBV3-2
ASSQGPVKYQETQY
>TRBV4-3
ASSQLDGMDTQY
>TRBV24-1
ATSDPGEGELF
>TRBV21-1
ASRGRTDTQY
>TRBV5-5
ASSLAVMNTEAF
>TRBV27
ASSFIRNRGGDEQY